Following are 17 T cell receptor beta chains from one sample sequenced in a study of cytomegalovirus exposure and HLA in healthy donors. A multiplex PCR was run with 60 Vbeta primers and 13 Jbeta primers. Clones were sequenced by immunoSEQ multiplex PCR, and TCRdb holds only the in-frame ones, with some missing. Of roughly 120,000 clones listed, approximately 76% are singletons. The sequenced material came from PBMCs. The receptors were gathered from a man between 45 and 60 years old in good health and CMV-seropositive.

The CDR3 here is CASSQGGRGGPGFNEQFF. Here the CDR3 DNA reads TGCGCCAGCAGCCAAGGGGGCCGCGGGGGACCAGGCTTTAATGAGCAGTTCTTC. This chain connects TRBV4-1 to TRBJ2-1, with 7 bases aligning to TRBD2. This CDR3 has 18 residues. Germline assignment: CDR1 MGHRA and CDR2 YSYEKL. V trimming: 1 base; J trimming: 7 bases; junction bases outside the gene matches: 16.

The chain combines TRBV6-5 with TRBJ1-5, with D perhaps matching TRBD1 (5 bases). This CDR3 is built from 13 residues. Germline CDR1 is MNHEY and CDR2 is SVGAGI. V lost 2 bases, J lost 5 bases, and 7 bases lay in between. The DNA of the CDR3 is TGTGCCAGCAGTTACCAGACAGATCAGCCCCAGCATTTT. Translating gives CASSYQTDQPQHF.

The chain is built from TRBV18 and TRBJ2-7, with 9 bases fitting TRBD2. Germline-derived CDR1 and CDR2 are KGHSH and LQKENI. V gave up 4 bases and J gave up 1 base; unmatched junction bases: 5. There are 15 residues in the CDR3. DNA for the CDR3: TGTGCCAGCTCACATAGCGGGAGTGCGTCCTACGAGCAGTACTTC. It yields the protein CASSHSGSASYEQYF.

V usage is TRBV19 and J usage is TRBJ2-3; no definite D call. The CDR3 is 13 residues long. Looked up from germline, CDR1 is LNHDA and CDR2 is SQIVND (reference sequence). The germline V and J ends were trimmed by 5 bases and 2 bases, with 8 bases remaining between them. CDR3 DNA sequence: TGTGCCAGTAGTCTGAGACTCACAGATACGCAGTATTTT. It codes for CASSLRLTDTQYF. The complete variable domain, with remaining parts taken from reference TRBV19 and TRBJ2-3, reads DGGITQSPKYLFRKEGQNVTLSCEQNLNHDAMYWYRQDPGQGLRLIYYSQIVNDFQKGDIAEGYSVSREKKESFPLTVTSAQKNPTAFYLCASSLRLTDTQYFGPGTRLTVL.

The V call is TRBV7-2, the J call TRBJ1-2, with no clear D. V was shortened by 6 bases and J by 2 bases, with 16 bases between the two germline ends. Germline V gives CDR1 SGHTA, CDR2 FQGNSA. The CDR3 runs to 15 residues. CDR3: CASRVIMGGNYGYTF. The CDR3 nucleotides are TGTGCCAGCAGGGTCATAATGGGAGGAAACTATGGCTACACCTTC.

This chain uses TRBV6-6 with TRBJ2-7, with 7 bases that match TRBD2. V lost 0 bases and J lost 1; bases outside the gene matches: 3. This CDR3 is 15 amino acids long. The germline gives CDR1 MNHNY, CDR2 SVGAGI (reference sequence). The CDR3 loop is CASSYSSSGSYEQYF. In DNA, the CDR3 is TGTGCCAGCAGTTACTCGAGTAGCGGGTCCTACGAGCAGTACTTC.

This chain joins TRBV28 and TRBJ1-1; maybe TRBD1 (6 bases). V gave up 7 bases and J gave up 9 bases, with 15 bases separating them. CDR1 MDHEN and CDR2 SYDVKM come from the germline V gene. The CDR3 runs to 12 residues. CDR3 nucleotides: TGTGCCAGCACCCCCGGGACAACTAAAGCTTTCTTT. Protein product: CASTPGTTKAFF.

The sample holds one count of this clone. The J gene is TRBJ2-1, the V gene TRBV10-3, with a possible D match to TRBD2 (5 bases). CDR1 ENHRY and CDR2 SYGVKD come from the germline V gene. With 2 bases removed from V and 7 bases from J, the gap between germline ends came to 15 bases. The CDR3 consists of 15 residues. CDR3 coding DNA: TGTGCCATCAGTGAGGTCTCTAGCCGAGGGAATGAGCAGTTCTTC. Its translation is CAISEVSSRGNEQFF.

The genes are TRBV27 and TRBJ2-5; D might be TRBD1 (6 bases). Germline V gives CDR1 MNHEY, CDR2 SMNVEV (reference sequence). V lost 11 bases and J lost 4, with 20 bases in between. The CDR3 has 14 residues. CDR3 DNA sequence: TGTGCCTCACGCAGGCTGGGGGCGGGAGAGACCCAGTACTTC. Protein sequence: CASRRLGAGETQYF.

The chain recombines TRBV7-9 with TRBJ2-2; D gene uncertain. This CDR3 is 14 amino acids long. V lost 5 bases to trimming and J lost 0 bases, with 7 bases between them. Germline CDR1 SEHNR, CDR2 FQNEAQ (reference sequence). The CDR3 loop reads CASSRGPNTGELFF. CDR3 DNA sequence: TGTGCCAGCAGCCGCGGTCCGAACACCGGGGAGCTGTTTTTT.

The chain links TRBV11-2 to TRBJ1-1, with 9 bases fitting TRBD1. Germline CDR1 SGHAT, CDR2 FQNNGV. The CDR3 is 13 amino acids. V lost 1 base, J lost 10 bases, and 4 bases stayed unmatched. CDR3 nucleotides: TGTGCCAGCAGCTTAGGGACAGGGGTCGGAGCTTTCTTT. Amino acid sequence: CASSLGTGVGAFF.

V is TRBV7-9 and J is TRBJ2-1; the D gene is possibly TRBD1 (5 bases). This CDR3 is built from 16 residues. Per germline, CDR1 SEHNR and CDR2 FQNEAQ (reference sequence). Trimming stripped 6 bases from V and 0 bases from J, with 15 bases between. The CDR3 reads CASRLTGSSSYNEQFF. The CDR3 DNA reads as TGTGCCAGCAGACTCACAGGATCGAGCTCCTACAATGAGCAGTTCTTC.

This chain uses TRBV18 with TRBJ2-3; the match to TRBD2 covers 7 bases. Per germline, CDR1 KGHSH and CDR2 LQKENI. The CDR3 is made up of 15 amino acids. J lost 4 bases, V lost 0 bases, and 4 bases had no gene match. DNA of the CDR3: TGTGCCAGCTCACCACCGGGAGGGACGGCAGATACGCAGTATTTT. Protein: CASSPPGGTADTQYF.

The rearrangement joins TRBV28 to TRBJ2-6; 8 nucleotides match TRBD1. V shed 4 bases, J shed 1 base, and the junction held 3 bases outside the gene matches. This CDR3 region has 16 residues. Germline CDR1 reads MDHEN; CDR2 reads SYDVKM. CDR3: CASSSTGASGANVLTF. The CDR3 region has the DNA TGTGCCAGCAGTTCGACAGGGGCTTCTGGGGCCAACGTCCTGACTTTC.

The chain couples TRBV4-1 to TRBJ2-2; 8 bases fit TRBD1. Per germline, CDR1 MGHRA and CDR2 YSYEKL. The J segment lost 2 bases and the V segment lost 3 bases, leaving 2 bases of the junction unmatched. The CDR3 runs to 15 residues. CDR3 sequence: CASSQGTGNTGELFF. Written as DNA, the CDR3 is TGCGCCAGCAGCCAGGGGACAGGCAACACCGGGGAGCTGTTTTTT.

Notes on this clone: A read error may produce the germline difference seen at one junction end. The chain links TRBV7-9 to TRBJ2-3; D might be TRBD1 (6 bases). The CDR3 is 16 amino acids. CDR1 is SEHNR and CDR2 is FQNEAQ in the germline V gene (reference sequence). The CDR3 sequence is CSSSSPPGTITDTQYF. In DNA form, the CDR3 reads TGTTCCAGCAGCTCCCCCCCCGGGACAATCACAGATACGCAGTATTTT.

V gene TRBV9 combines with J gene TRBJ1-1; TRBD1 is a possible D gene (6 bases). With 2 bases removed from V and 3 bases from J, the gap between germline ends came to 11 bases. In germline, CDR1 is SGDLS, CDR2 YYNGEE. This CDR3 has 14 residues. CDR3 in amino acids: CASSVDRPHTEAFF. CDR3 coding DNA: TGTGCCAGCAGCGTCGACAGGCCCCACACTGAAGCTTTCTTT.